This T cell receptor (beta chain) was profiled in a study of control samples from healthy donors and cancer patients. The assay was immunoSEQ multiplex PCR, and TCRdb's table has in-frame clones only and misses some. The sample lists around 140,000 clones; about 90% were seen once. This CDR3 spans 12 amino acids. V lost 2 bases to trimming and J lost 4 bases, with 8 bases between them. CDR1 is GTSNPN, CDR2 SVGIG, per germline (reference sequence). The sample holds one count of this clone. This chain joins TRBV30 and TRBJ1-1; no clear D. The sample was blood. The sequence was collected from a woman aged 50 to 60 in good health. The CDR3 loop is CAWSKGSTEAFF. In DNA form, the CDR3 reads TGTGCCTGGAGTAAAGGGTCCACTGAAGCTTTCTTT.